Below, 16 T cell receptor beta chains from the same sample are listed, as sequenced in a study of monozygotic twins with inflammatory bowel disease. TCRdb reanalyzed the 5' RACE reads and collapses them to one entry per CDR3 protein, without DNA. The table for this sample gives hundreds of thousands of distinct CDR3 sequences. What was sequenced was blood. These receptors were taken from a human donor with ulcerative colitis or Crohn's disease, or a healthy co-twin of an affected twin (not recorded which).

The V gene is TRBV27, the J gene TRBJ2-7. CDR1 and CDR2 from the germline V gene are MNHEY and SMNVEV (reference sequence). The CDR3 is 11 residues long. This chain's CDR3 is CASSWGNEQYF.

The gene calls are TRBV7-8 and TRBJ2-5. The germline CDR1 and CDR2 sequences are SGHVS and FQNEAQ. The CDR3 sequence is 14 residues long. CDR3 protein: CASSYQGTQETQYF.

The chain joins TRBV5-1 to TRBJ2-1; the TRBD2 assignment by TCRdb is unverifiable without DNA. CDR1 and CDR2 from the germline V gene are SGHRS and YFSETQ. There are 18 residues in the CDR3. The CDR3 protein is CASSLDGLAASSYNEQFF.

This CDR3 is CASSQGPVNTEAFF. The gene calls are TRBV14 and TRBJ1-1. Germline assignment: CDR1 SGHDN and CDR2 FVKESK. This CDR3 comprises 14 residues. Combining the CDR3 with reference TRBV14 and TRBJ1-1 gives the whole variable domain EAGVTQFPSHSVIEKGQTVTLRCDPISGHDNLYWYRRVMGKEIKFLLHFVKESKQDESGMPNNRFLAERTGGTYSTLKVQPAELEDSGVYFCASSQGPVNTEAFFGQGTRLTVV.

This CDR3 is CASSSGGRDYGYTF. This sequence joins TRBV6-1 and TRBJ1-2. Looked up from germline, CDR1 is MNHNS and CDR2 is SASEGT. There are 14 residues in the CDR3.

The V call is TRBV3-1, the J call TRBJ1-4; TCRdb's D call of TRBD1 is untestable without DNA. Germline V gene data show CDR1 as LGHDT and CDR2 as YNNKEL (reference sequence). The CDR3 sequence is 14 residues long. The CDR3 reads CASSSPGTNEKLFF.

V and J are TRBV12-3 or TRBV12-4 and TRBJ1-1. The CDR3 length is 12 residues. This CDR3 reads CASSFGPLEAFF.

The chain is built from TRBV6-1 and TRBJ1-6; TCRdb names TRBD1, which stays unverified in the absence of DNA. CDR1 is MNHNS and CDR2 is SASEGT in the germline V gene. The CDR3 covers 18 residues. CDR3 loop: CASSVRDRGRPSNSPLHF.

V and J are TRBV6-1 and TRBJ1-5; the D gene TCRdb calls, TRBD1, cannot be checked with no DNA. Germline lookup yields CDR1 MNHNS and CDR2 SASEGT. The length of the CDR3 is 16 residues. CDR3 residues: CASSPRDRGTQQPQHF.

This chain joins TRBV5-1 and TRBJ2-3; the D gene TCRdb calls, TRBD1, cannot be checked with no DNA. The CDR3 totals 13 residues. The V gene's germline CDR1 is SGHRS and CDR2 YFSETQ. The CDR3 sequence: CASSLEGSDTQYF.

The V and J genes are TRBV7-3 and TRBJ1-1. The CDR3 runs 15 residues. In germline, CDR1 is SGHTA, CDR2 FQGTGA. CDR3: CASSLSDGLGTEAFF.

The rearrangement joins TRBV20-1 to TRBJ2-7; TCRdb's D call of TRBD2 is untestable without DNA. Germline V CDR1 and CDR2: DFQATT, SNEGSKA (reference sequence). The length of the CDR3 is 12 residues. The CDR3 sequence: CSAVLPPYEQYF.

The chain couples TRBV5-1 to TRBJ2-1; TCRdb proposes TRBD2, but this gene call is untestable without DNA. CDR3 length equals 17 residues. Germline values: CDR1 SGHRS, CDR2 YFSETQ. CDR3 sequence reads: CASWGSGGPRSYNEQFF.

V and J are TRBV6-2 or TRBV6-3 and TRBJ2-1; TCRdb's D gene call, TRBD1, goes unchecked for lack of DNA. CDR3 length equals 14 residues. The germline V gene has CDR1 MNHEY and CDR2 SVGEGT. This CDR3 reads CASSLLGGANEQFF.

The V gene is TRBV11-2, the J gene TRBJ2-7; TCRdb's assignment of TRBD1 cannot be checked, as there is no DNA. The CDR3 is 15 residues long. Per germline, CDR1 SGHAT and CDR2 FQNNGV. The chain's CDR3 is CASSLEQGLPYEQYF.

The chain recombines TRBV12-3 or TRBV12-4 with TRBJ2-7; TCRdb picks TRBD2, but there is no DNA to check that call. The length of the CDR3 is 14 residues. CDR3 in amino acids: CASSFERESGEQYF.